These 3 T cell receptor beta chains originate from one sample sequenced in a study of shared clonotypes between healthy human individuals (dated by TCRdb to about 2020). Library prep was done by the immunoSEQ multiplex PCR assay. This immuneACCESS table, as held by TCRdb, lists in-frame sequences with V and J called but not all clones. Of the missing ones, under half trace to an unresolved V gene in checked studies; the others have no known cause. Within this sample are millions of clones, with approximately 95% of them counted one time only. Jointly, the top ten make up 0.35% to 0.45% of the sample. Sequencing was carried out using naive CD4+ T cells from PBMCs. The sample's cell subset or site label, in plain terms: CD45RA+ positively selected. Receptor source: a man between 18 and 29 years old in good health. Some clones in this sample may be carry-over from other donors' samples.

The gene calls are TRBV5-6 and TRBJ1-2, with D hard to call. V gave up 2 bases and J gave up 13 bases, with 15 bases separating them. This CDR3 is 12 amino acids long. Looked up from germline, CDR1 is SGHDT and CDR2 is YYEEEE. Written as DNA, the CDR3 is TGTGCCAGCAGCTTAGCCAGCGGCGTGACCACCTTC. Translated, it gives CASSLASGVTTF.

This sequence joins TRBV2 and TRBJ1-5, with unresolved D. The V gene's germline CDR1 is SNHLY and CDR2 FYNNEI. V shed 2 bases and J shed 4 bases, with 6 bases lying between them. CDR3 size: 13 residues. CDR3 DNA sequence: TGTGCCAGCAGTGAAAATCCGAATCAGCCCCAGCATTTT. This encodes CASSENPNQPQHF.

This clone was counted between two and nine times. The V and J genes are TRBV2 and TRBJ1-2; D remains unclear. The CDR3 consists of 13 residues. Trimming pared 4 bases from V and 7 bases from J, leaving 13 bases between. The germline CDR1 and CDR2 sequences are SNHLY and FYNNEI. The CDR3 region is CASSAAGLSGYTF. The CDR3 nucleotides read TGTGCCAGCAGTGCCGCGGGTCTTAGTGGCTACACCTTC.